This passage covers 7 T cell receptor beta chains from one sample sequenced in a study of blood T cell repertoires in COVID-19 (TCRdb year 2020). Library preparation was by the immunoSEQ multiplex PCR assay. Here the immuneACCESS table is served through TCRdb, limited to in-frame sequences with V and J called. Missing clones are a known gap in these copies; in checked studies unresolved V genes cover under half, and the rest lacks a known reason. This sample comprises 540,000 or so clones, 85% to 90% of them detected only once. The ten largest clonotypes hold 7.8% of the sample. Sequenced sample: peripheral blood. The receptors here all came from a woman aged 45-60 years with COVID-19, enrolled during active disease.

The genes are TRBV7-9 and TRBJ1-2; D is unclear. The germline V gene has CDR1 SEHNR and CDR2 FQNEAQ (reference sequence). The CDR3 consists of 12 residues. V gave up 1 base and J gave up 6 bases, with 6 bases separating them. CDR3 residues: CASSLGHDGYTF. In nucleotides, the CDR3 is TGTGCCAGCAGCTTAGGACACGATGGCTACACCTTC.

J is TRBJ2-1 and V is TRBV28; 10 bases match TRBD2. J gave up 6 bases and V 1 base, and 3 bases lay outside the gene matches. The germline V gene encodes CDR1 MDHEN and CDR2 SYDVKM. The CDR3 has 15 residues. The CDR3 loop is CASSLSGLATNEQFF. CDR3 bases: TGTGCCAGCAGTTTATCGGGACTAGCGACCAATGAGCAGTTCTTC.

The V call is TRBV6-5, the J call TRBJ2-7, with D tentatively TRBD1 (5 bases). CDR1 and CDR2 from the germline V gene are MNHEY and SVGAGI. Trimming pared 4 bases from V and 4 bases from J, leaving 11 bases between. This CDR3 has 13 amino acids. CDR3 region: CASSSGFVYEQYF. CDR3 sequence (DNA): TGTGCCAGCAGTTCAGGGTTCGTGTACGAGCAGTACTTC.

This chain joins TRBV15 and TRBJ1-2; D gene unclear. CDR1 is LNHNV, CDR2 YYDKDF, per germline (reference sequence). The CDR3 is made up of 11 amino acids. V lost 10 bases, J lost 3 bases, and 9 bases lay in between. The CDR3 region has the DNA TGTGCCATCTCCCGGGACTATGGCTACACCTTC. This translates into CAISRDYGYTF. Variable domain in full (rest from reference TRBV15 and TRBJ1-2): DAMVIQNPRYQVTQFGKPVTLSCSQTLNHNVMYWYQQKSSQAPKLLFHYYDKDFNNEADTPDNFQSRRPNTSFCFLDIRSPGLGDTAMYLCAISRDYGYTFGSGTRLTVV.

The chain links TRBV2 to TRBJ2-7; D is perhaps TRBD2 (5 bases). Trimming removed 4 bases at V and 5 bases at J, with 15 bases between. The CDR3 covers 14 residues. Looked up from germline, CDR1 is SNHLY and CDR2 is FYNNEI. The CDR3 sequence is CASSVFEGFDEQYF. As DNA, the CDR3 is TGTGCCAGCAGTGTATTTGAGGGATTCGACGAGCAGTACTTC. The whole variable domain, remainder taken from reference TRBV2 and TRBJ2-7, is EPEVTQTPSHQVTQMGQEVILRCVPISNHLYFYWYRQILGQKVEFLVSFYNNEISEKSEIFDDQFSVERPDGSNFTLKIRSTKLEDSAMYFCASSVFEGFDEQYFGPGTRLTVT.

The chain links TRBV19 to TRBJ1-3, with a weak D call TRBD1 (6 bases). Deletions cut 5 bases from V and 4 bases from J, with 15 bases between. The CDR3 has 15 residues. Per germline, CDR1 LNHDA and CDR2 SQIVND (reference sequence). The CDR3 region is CASSPTQGRGNTIYF. In nucleotides, the CDR3 is TGTGCCAGTAGTCCGACACAGGGTAGGGGAAACACCATATATTTT.

V gene TRBV2 combines with J gene TRBJ1-1; D not certain. Germline V gene data show CDR1 as SNHLY and CDR2 as FYNNEI. The length of the CDR3 is 14 residues. Trimming took 2 bases from V and 3 from J, leaving 10 bases between them. The DNA for the CDR3 is TGTGCCAGCAGTGAACTCGGGAGTTACACTGAAGCTTTCTTT. It is translated as CASSELGSYTEAFF.